This T cell receptor beta chain was sequenced in a study of cytomegalovirus exposure and HLA in healthy donors. The study, taken as a whole, reports: Some TCR beta chains (164 of them) were listed as cytomegalovirus-associated. In a later analysis, HLA-associated beta chains showed higher expansion and lower generation probabilities than comparable chains.

PCR involved 60 Vbeta and 13 Jbeta primers. Only in-frame clones appear in the TCRdb table, and some are missing; sequencing was by immunoSEQ multiplex PCR. The profile shows fewer than 90,000 clones, 60% to 70% of them singletons. Germline V gene data show CDR1 as LNHDA and CDR2 as SQIVND (reference sequence). CDR3 length: 16 residues. Trimming took off 4 bases at V and 2 bases at J, with 15 bases between the two ends. Whereas donors were nominally healthy upon sampling, unrecorded immune exposures were probable. Concerning this clone: Its antigen is not identified.

What was sequenced was PBMCs. J is TRBJ1-5 and V is TRBV19, with D possibly being TRBD1 (5 bases). This TCR was recovered from a man aged 40-50 years in good health and CMV-seropositive. As DNA, the CDR3 is TGTGCCAGTAGTACCAACCGAGCGGGGGGCAATCAGCCCCAGCATTTT. This translates into CASSTNRAGGNQPQHF.